The following is a TCR beta chain sequence with its context. The antigen it recognizes is unknown. One base away there is no much larger clone; base qualities are not given. This entry comes from a study of blood T cell repertoires in COVID-19 (TCRdb year 2020). Regarding the study in general: The collaborator samples originated in the United States, Italy and Spain and spanned the acute and convalescent phases of COVID-19. The repertoires were made available in a free public database intended to serve as a resource for research on the immune response to SARS-CoV-2. A de-identified subject ID, COVID-19 status, age in years and sex were almost always included in the sample metadata. Where available, HLA class I and class II types were taken from metadata supplied by the sample provider and were not determined by assay-based typing. Samples came from the ongoing ImmuneRACE study (first 160 participants) plus 1,254 subjects from 6 global collaborators. The dataset comprised deeply sampled blood TCRbeta repertoires from subjects exposed to, actively infected with, or recovered from COVID-19. The material from the prospective study consisted of cDNA or gDNA derived from T cells, B-cell-depleted T cells, or PBMCs.

General findings and caveats noted by the study authors: Clinical and demographic metadata were provided uncurated, with the amount varying by source and participant.

The immunoSEQ Assay, a bias-controlled multiplex PCR, was used to amplify TCRbeta CDR3 regions from genomic DNA. The study's own analysis went as follows. Within the assay, amplification of reference gene primers was used to estimate how many nucleated cells each sample contained. To quantify the absolute abundance of each unique TCRbeta CDR3 rearrangement, sequence reads were collapsed and filtered. For each sample, productive Simpson clonality was calculated as the square root of Simpson's diversity index across productive rearrangements. TCRdb carries this immuneACCESS record with in-frame sequences only. Its versions omit some clonotypes, under half of them owing to an unresolved V gene in the studies checked, with the rest unexplained. That table is the source of V, J and clone size, and D and trimming were worked out from the DNA. This sample comprises 190,000 or so clones, more than 85% of them detected only once. The ten largest make up 2.5% to 3% of the sample.

Collaborating institutions collected whole blood in K2EDTA tubes following their own protocols. For TCRbeta analysis, collaborator samples were shipped as frozen whole blood, as isolated PBMCs, or as DNA extracted from either sample type. This clonotype was sampled from a middle-aged man with active or convalescent COVID-19. The sample taken for sequencing was peripheral blood.

The encoded CDR3 is CSSLGQGVNEQYF. The DNA is TGCAGCTCCCTGGGACAGGGGGTAAACGAGCAGTACTTC. Here the chain combines TRBV29-1 and TRBJ2-7, and TRBD1 aligns with 11 junction nucleotides. Trimming takes 8 bases off V and 5 bases off J; junction bases not matched to a gene: 8. Based on the germline V gene, the CDR1 and CDR2 sequences are SQVTM and ANQGSEA. The CDR3 covers 13 residues, taking in both the cysteine and the phenylalanine. The CDR3 DNA has 39 bases and is translated from base 1.